The 22 T cell receptor beta chains in this list originate from one sample, sequenced in a study of blood T cell repertoires in COVID-19. Assay used: immunoSEQ multiplex PCR; TCRdb lists only in-frame clones, some missing. The sample holds some 210,000 clones, 70% to 90% seen once. Sequenced material: peripheral blood. These receptors were taken from a woman aged 40 to 50 who had recovered from COVID-19.

The chain uses TRBV4-2 and TRBJ1-6; the D gene is possibly TRBD1 (6 bases). Germline CDR1 is LGHNA and CDR2 is YNFKEQ. This CDR3 has 14 amino acids. Trimming left V 1 base short and J 6 bases short, with 7 bases between. The DNA for the CDR3 is TGTGCCAGCAGCCAAGTAGGGGGTAATTCACCCCTCCACTTT. Residues: CASSQVGGNSPLHF.

The chain combines TRBV15 with TRBJ2-4; the match to TRBD2 covers 8 bases. The germline V gene encodes CDR1 LNHNV and CDR2 YYDKDF (reference sequence). The V segment lost 0 bases and the J segment 0 bases; nucleotides outside the gene matches: 13. The CDR3 loop spans 20 amino acids. The CDR3 nucleotides read TGTGCCACCAGCAGAGATTATAATAGCGGGATACGAGGAGCCAAAAACATTCAGTACTTC. Translating it yields CATSRDYNSGIRGAKNIQYF. Supplemented by reference TRBV15 and TRBJ2-4, the full variable domain reads DAMVIQNPRYQVTQFGKPVTLSCSQTLNHNVMYWYQQKSSQAPKLLFHYYDKDFNNEADTPDNFQSRRPNTSFCFLDIRSPGLGDTAMYLCATSRDYNSGIRGAKNIQYFGAGTRLSVL.

The chain combines TRBV14 with TRBJ2-1; TRBD2 matches 9 bases. The CDR3 runs to 18 residues. Germline V gene lookup returns CDR1 SGHDN and CDR2 FVKESK. The junction had 11 bases not matched to a gene; V was cut back by 0 bases and J by 5 bases. As DNA, the CDR3 is TGTGCCAGCAGCCAAGAACCGCGAACTAGCGGGTTGCACAATGAGCAGTTCTTC. Translating gives CASSQEPRTSGLHNEQFF.

The V and J genes are TRBV11-3 and TRBJ2-5; 7 bases are a match to TRBD1. This CDR3 has 16 residues. V gave up 1 base and J gave up 4 bases; unmatched junction bases: 9. Germline V gene sequence: CDR1 SGHNT, CDR2 YENEEA. The CDR3 protein is CASSLGGEGARETQYF. For the CDR3, the DNA is TGTGCCAGCAGCTTAGGCGGAGAGGGGGCAAGAGAGACCCAGTACTTC.

This chain connects TRBV27 to TRBJ2-6, with D perhaps matching TRBD1 (5 bases). The germline V and J ends were trimmed by 6 bases and 0 bases, with 9 bases remaining between them. From germline, CDR1 is MNHEY and CDR2 SMNVEV (reference sequence). The CDR3 length is 15 residues. The CDR3 is CASRRQSSGANVLTF. In DNA, the CDR3 is TGTGCCAGCAGGCGACAGAGCTCTGGGGCCAACGTCCTGACTTTC.

The chain couples TRBV7-8 to TRBJ2-7; D is perhaps TRBD1 (5 bases). CDR1 and CDR2 from the germline V gene are SGHVS and FQNEAQ. With 2 bases removed from V and 6 bases from J, the gap between germline ends came to 11 bases. CDR3 length equals 13 residues. For the CDR3, the DNA is TGTGCCAGCAGCTTATCAGGGTCCCTCGAGCAGTACTTC. Its translation: CASSLSGSLEQYF.

The V call is TRBV11-2, the J call TRBJ2-3, with D possibly matching TRBD1 (5 bases). The CDR3 spans 18 residues. Per germline, CDR1 SGHAT and CDR2 FQNNGV. V shed 0 bases and J shed 2 bases, with 18 bases lying between them. CDR3 nucleotide sequence: TGTGCCAGCAGCTTAGATCTAAGACAGCAAAAATACACAGATACGCAGTATTTT. Translated: CASSLDLRQQKYTDTQYF.

V and J are TRBV11-2 and TRBJ2-2; D not certain. V was clipped by 6 bases and J by 4 bases, with 12 bases between them. CDR3 length: 14 amino acids. Germline V gives CDR1 SGHAT, CDR2 FQNNGV. Here the CDR3 reads CASSERLPTGELFF. In nucleotides, the CDR3 is TGTGCCAGCAGTGAGAGGCTTCCCACCGGGGAGCTGTTTTTT.

V usage is TRBV27 and J usage is TRBJ2-1; a weak D match, TRBD2 (5 bases). The V end was cut by 6 bases, the J end by 4 bases, with 10 bases between. Germline V CDR1 and CDR2: MNHEY, SMNVEV (reference sequence). The CDR3 is 13 residues long. CDR3 residues: CASSYGDYNEQFF. CDR3 DNA sequence: TGTGCCAGCAGCTACGGGGATTACAATGAGCAGTTCTTC.

The chain recombines TRBV2 with TRBJ2-7, with 11 bases identical to TRBD2. Trimming at V came to 6 bases and at J to 7 bases, leaving 11 bases not matched to a gene. The CDR3 has 15 amino acids. The germline V gene encodes CDR1 SNHLY and CDR2 FYNNEI. The CDR3 DNA is TGTGCCAGCAGCTCGACTAGCGGGAAGGGACGGGAGCAGTACTTC. Translated: CASSSTSGKGREQYF.

V and J are TRBV5-4 and TRBJ2-5; D may be TRBD2 (6 bases). The CDR3 has 15 amino acids. V was shortened by 4 bases and J by 2 bases, with 15 bases between the two germline ends. Per germline, CDR1 SGHNT and CDR2 YYREEE (reference sequence). The CDR3 nucleotides are TGTGCCAGCAGCGTAGAGCCGGGAGCTCAAGAGACCCAGTACTTC. Protein product: CASSVEPGAQETQYF.

In this sample, this clone turned up once. The chain joins TRBV30 to TRBJ2-2; D might be TRBD2 (5 bases). The V end lost 0 bases, the J end lost 2 bases, and 10 bases lay between the germline ends. The CDR3 runs 15 residues. Germline-derived CDR1 and CDR2 are GTSNPN and SVGIG (reference sequence). The CDR3 here is CAWSVKADNTGELFF. In DNA, the CDR3 is TGTGCCTGGAGTGTAAAAGCGGATAACACCGGGGAGCTGTTTTTT.

Here the CDR3 reads CASSLSREPPYEQYF. The CDR3 DNA follows: TGTGCCAGCAGTTTATCGCGGGAGCCGCCCTACGAGCAGTACTTC. The chain is built from TRBV27 and TRBJ2-7; 7 nucleotides agree with TRBD2. J lost 2 bases, V lost 0 bases, and 4 bases had no gene match. Germline-derived CDR1 and CDR2 are MNHEY and SMNVEV (reference sequence). This CDR3 is 15 amino acids long.

The chain recombines TRBV13 with TRBJ2-2, with D unresolved. V was trimmed by 5 bases and J by 1 base, leaving 5 bases between them. CDR1 is PRHDT, CDR2 FYEKMQ, per germline (reference sequence). There are 13 residues in the CDR3. The CDR3 DNA reads TGTGCCAGCAGCAGAGAGAACACCGGGGAGCTGTTTTTT. Translating gives CASSRENTGELFF.

This clone was detected only once. V usage is TRBV2 and J usage is TRBJ2-4; D unresolved. Trimming took off 6 bases at V and 1 base at J, with 13 bases between the two ends. Germline V lookup: CDR1 SNHLY, CDR2 FYNNEI. The CDR3 runs 15 residues. The CDR3 DNA sequence: TGTGCCAGCAGGCCTCTCGGCGGCGCCAAAAACATTCAGTACTTC. This sequence encodes CASRPLGGAKNIQYF.

V is TRBV4-3 and J is TRBJ2-7, with D possibly TRBD1 on 6 matching bases. This CDR3 contains 18 residues. Germline V gene sequence: CDR1 LGHNA, CDR2 YSLEER. V lost 1 base, J lost 1 base, and 20 bases lay in between. The DNA for the CDR3 is TGCGCCAGCAGCCAAGCCCCTGCAGGACAGCAACCGTCCTACGAGCAGTACTTC. Translating it yields CASSQAPAGQQPSYEQYF.

V and J are TRBV6-6 and TRBJ1-2; TRBD1 matches at 8 bases. V gave up 5 bases and J gave up 7 bases; unmatched junction bases: 15. There are 16 residues in the CDR3. CDR1 and CDR2 (germline): MNHNY, SVGAGI (reference sequence). The CDR3 protein is CASSDYDRGVGRGYTF. In nucleotides, the CDR3 is TGTGCCAGCAGTGACTACGACAGGGGAGTAGGCCGTGGCTACACCTTC.

The table lists this clone with a count of one. The CDR3 nucleotides are TGCGCCAGCGGAACAGAGAACACCGGGGAGCTGTTTTTT. It is translated as CASGTENTGELFF. The chain employs TRBV4-1 and TRBJ2-2, with no clear D. CDR1 MGHRA and CDR2 YSYEKL come from the germline V gene. V was shortened by 8 bases and J by 1 base, with 8 bases between the two germline ends. This CDR3 region has 13 residues.

V gene TRBV5-1 combines with J gene TRBJ1-5, with 8 nucleotides matching TRBD1. CDR3 length: 14 amino acids. Germline V CDR1 and CDR2: SGHRS, YFSETQ. Germline trimming cut 4 bases from V and 7 bases from J; bases unmatched to any gene: 7. CDR3 sequence (DNA): TGCGCCAGCAGCACCGGACAGGGAGAGCAGCCCCAGCATTTT. The encoded protein is CASSTGQGEQPQHF.

A note on this clone: Other DNA sequences from this sample encode an identical CDR3 as well. The rearrangement links TRBV20-1 to TRBJ2-3, with unresolved D. Trimming stripped 3 bases from V and 3 bases from J, with 7 bases between. The CDR3 is 12 residues long. Germline V gene lookup returns CDR1 DFQATT and CDR2 SNEGSKA (reference sequence). The CDR3 DNA reads TGCAGTGCTAGTTCGCAGACAGATACGCAGTATTTT. Protein: CSASSQTDTQYF.

The CDR3 coding sequence is TGTGCCAGCAGCTTTAGAAAGATCGGGGAGCTGTTTTTT. It encodes CASSFRKIGELFF. This rearrangement joins TRBV7-9 to TRBJ2-2, with no clear D. The V and J ends lost 3 bases and 7 bases respectively, with 9 bases between them. Germline loops: CDR1 SEHNR, CDR2 FQNEAQ (reference sequence). The CDR3 spans 13 residues.

The CDR3 coding sequence is TGTGCCAGCAGCCAAGCATCAGCGAGCTCCTACAATGAGCAGTTCTTC. As protein: CASSQASASSYNEQFF. This chain joins TRBV3-1 (or the pseudogene TRBV3-2) and TRBJ2-1; D is undetermined. Per the germline V gene, CDR1 is LGHDT and CDR2 is YNNKEL (reference sequence). This CDR3 comprises 16 residues. Between the trimmed V and J ends, which lost 1 base and 0 bases, there was a span of 10 bases.